These T cell receptor beta chains were read from a single sample in a study of cytomegalovirus exposure and HLA in healthy donors. Method: immunoSEQ multiplex PCR; TCRdb's copy keeps in-frame clones and lacks some. The sample consists of about 55,000 clones, about 82% of them appearing once. Sequencing was performed on PBMCs. Every receptor here comes from a man aged 25 to 40 in good health and CMV-seronegative. The CDR3 runs from the conserved cysteine through the conserved F or W.

V gene	CDR3 protein
TRBV7-9	CASNKGQGSEQYF
TRBV7-9	CASSLAGVGYEQYF
TRBV4-1	CASSQVRPSGTNQQFF
TRBV5-6	CASSLRPSGLPYEQYF
TRBV7-6	CASSSRTGTGGTNEQFF
TRBV6-5	CASSDRGGYEQYF
TRBV7-2	CASSPGRQNQPQHF
TRBV7-6	CASSSDRENTGELFF
TRBV7-8	CASTLSRGPSYNEQFF
TRBV6-1	CASITQTGGGTEAFF
TRBV18	CASAPRAENTEAFF
TRBV10-3	CAISTGGSRNSPLHF
TRBV28	CASSLNRGNYEQYF
TRBV27	CASRGQGSYEQYF
TRBV28	CASSPGDLTGELFF
TRBV7-2	CASSLARNTEAFF
TRBV5-1	CASSPIDSNTEAFF
TRBV7-9	CASSSRGGTGGDEQFF
TRBV6-6	CASRRTGSDQPQHF
TRBV5-1	CASSTGQGVSPLHF
TRBV7-2	CASSPIPTGWNTDTQYF
TRBV9	CASSATMTGVAYNEQFF
TRBV6-5	CATSISGGNTDTQYF